This T cell receptor (beta chain) was profiled in a study of spatial heterogeneity in lung cancer. Study as a whole: Alpha-chain sequences were consistently detected in smaller numbers than beta-chain sequences. Within raw reads, each unique TCR and UMI combination appeared on average more than ten times.

TCRdb itself ran the 5' RACE reads through MiXCR, one entry per CDR3 protein. The repertoire holds about 13,000 distinct CDR3 sequences, more than 4.5% seen once, with about 36% in the top ten. This clonotype was picked up many times. This beta chain represents an off-target read in a library built for alpha chains; its size is of limited meaning. V dropped 4 bases and J dropped 8 bases, with 9 bases sitting between them. CDR1 is SGHDT and CDR2 is YYEEEE in the germline V gene. This CDR3 has 12 residues. Time point in this sample: sample taken at primary tumor resection. Unsorted whole RNA from tumor, nontumor lung or frozen PBMC underwent sequencing.

The sequenced sample was lung tumor tissue, obtained at surgery. V usage is TRBV5-6 and J usage is TRBJ1-4, with D perhaps TRBD1 (5 bases). This sequence was found in a human donor with early-stage non-small cell lung cancer. The CDR3, as DNA: TGTGCCAGCAGCCATGACAGAGAAAAACTGTTTTTT. It yields the protein CASSHDREKLFF.